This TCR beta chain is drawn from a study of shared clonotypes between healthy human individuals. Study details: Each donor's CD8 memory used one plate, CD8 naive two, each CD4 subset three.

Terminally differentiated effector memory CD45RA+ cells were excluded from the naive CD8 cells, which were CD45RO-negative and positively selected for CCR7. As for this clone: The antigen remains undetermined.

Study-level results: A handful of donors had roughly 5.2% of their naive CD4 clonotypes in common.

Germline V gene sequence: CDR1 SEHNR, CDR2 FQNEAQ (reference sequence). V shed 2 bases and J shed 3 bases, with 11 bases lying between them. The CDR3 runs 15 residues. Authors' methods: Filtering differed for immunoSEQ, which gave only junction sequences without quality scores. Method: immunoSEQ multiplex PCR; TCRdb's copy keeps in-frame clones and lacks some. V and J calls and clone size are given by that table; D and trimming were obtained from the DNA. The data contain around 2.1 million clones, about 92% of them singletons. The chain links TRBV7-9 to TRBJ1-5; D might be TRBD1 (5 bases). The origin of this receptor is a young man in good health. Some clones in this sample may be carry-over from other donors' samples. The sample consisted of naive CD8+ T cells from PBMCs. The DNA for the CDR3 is TGTGCCAGCAGCTTAAGTACGGGACCCAATCAGCCCCAGCATTTT. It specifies CASSLSTGPNQPQHF.